This passage covers 12 T cell receptor beta chains from one sample sequenced in a study of T cell repertoires in cytomegalovirus infection. Antigens for these TCRs are unknown. TCRdb re-called the reads with MiXCR, one entry per CDR3 protein. The sample has about 920,000 distinct CDR3 sequences; about a third are singletons. The sequences come from cultured CD8+ T cells from PBMCs, collected from culture after CMV antigen stimulation. These TCRs come from a human donor in good health (CMV status not recorded). Some clones in this sample may be carry-over from other donors' samples.

At least ten counts were recorded for this clonotype. The rearrangement uses TRBV6-1 and TRBJ1-5; weak D call: TRBD1 (5 bases). V was pared by 5 bases and J by 2 bases, with 16 bases between. The germline V gene encodes CDR1 MNHNS and CDR2 SASEGT. The CDR3 length is 16 residues. The CDR3 DNA sequence: TGTGCCAGCAGTCCTTTGCGGGGCGTGGGCAATCAGCCCCAGCATTTT. This translates into CASSPLRGVGNQPQHF.

The table lists this clonotype with a few counts. The J gene is TRBJ1-1, the V gene TRBV7-8; D may be TRBD1 (6 bases). Trimming stripped 8 bases from V and 5 bases from J, with 18 bases between. CDR3 length: 14 residues. Germline CDR1 reads SGHVS; CDR2 reads FQNEAQ. CDR3 residues: CASGSYRERTEAFF. Here the CDR3 DNA reads TGTGCCAGCGGCTCCTACAGGGAGCGGACTGAAGCTTTCTTT.

In its sample, this clonotype was seen a few times. The rearrangement uses TRBV2 and TRBJ2-6, with 9 bases identical to TRBD1. Trimming at V came to 6 bases and at J to 0 bases, leaving 6 bases not matched to a gene. The CDR3 runs 17 residues. Germline-derived CDR1 and CDR2 are SNHLY and FYNNEI. This CDR3 is CASSRTGDISGANVLTF. CDR3 nucleotides: TGTGCCAGCAGCCGGACAGGGGATATCTCTGGGGCCAACGTCCTGACTTTC.

This clonotype was seen only a few times. The chain links TRBV5-5 to TRBJ2-6, with D uncertain. Trimming pared 0 bases from V and 3 bases from J, leaving 10 bases between. CDR3 length equals 16 residues. Germline-derived CDR1 and CDR2 are SGHKS and YYEKEE (reference sequence). DNA for the CDR3: TGTGCCAGCAGCTTGGTATTGCTGCTTGGGGCCAACGTCCTGACTTTC. It specifies CASSLVLLLGANVLTF.

This clonotype was recorded a few times. The rearrangement links TRBV6-1 to TRBJ1-1; TRBD1 matches 12 bases. Germline V gives CDR1 MNHNS, CDR2 SASEGT. V shed 3 bases, J shed 4 bases, and the junction held 12 bases outside the gene matches. The CDR3 length is 18 residues. The DNA for the CDR3 is TGTGCCAGCAGTGAGGGCAGGGGACAGGGGGCGCGAGGCACTGAAGCTTTCTTT. It translates to CASSEGRGQGARGTEAFF.

The gene calls are TRBV7-6 and TRBJ1-2, with 10 bases that match TRBD1. The V gene end was trimmed by 5 bases and the J gene end by 6 bases; junction bases not matched to a gene: 6. Germline V gene data show CDR1 as SGHVS and CDR2 as FNYEAQ. The CDR3 has 14 amino acids. This chain's CDR3 is CASSPDRGLHGYTF. The DNA of the CDR3 is TGTGCCAGCAGCCCAGACAGGGGGCTGCATGGCTACACCTTC.

This clonotype was found many times. V gene TRBV27 combines with J gene TRBJ2-7, with D possibly matching TRBD1 (5 bases). The CDR3 runs to 13 residues. Germline CDR1 is MNHEY and CDR2 is SMNVEV (reference sequence). V was pared by 6 bases and J by 2 bases, with 11 bases between. In nucleotides, the CDR3 is TGTGCCAGCAGCTTAGGGGCAACCTACGAGCAGTACTTC. Translating gives CASSLGATYEQYF.

This clonotype came up a few times. The chain uses TRBV7-3 and TRBJ1-1; D remains unclear. From germline, CDR1 is SGHTA and CDR2 FQGTGA. The length of the CDR3 is 15 residues. Trimming pared 0 bases from V and 1 base from J, leaving 9 bases between. The CDR3 spells CASSLTLERNTEAFF. In DNA form, the CDR3 reads TGTGCCAGCAGCTTAACCCTCGAAAGGAACACTGAAGCTTTCTTT.

The rearrangement joins TRBV6-1 to TRBJ1-2; D perhaps matches TRBD1 (6 bases). V lost 3 bases and J lost 6, with 8 bases in between. The CDR3 is 12 amino acids. Per germline, CDR1 MNHNS and CDR2 SASEGT. The DNA for the CDR3 is TGTGCCAGCAGTGACAGGGGCGATGGCTACACCTTC. It codes for CASSDRGDGYTF.

This clonotype was seen a few times. One junction end does not reproduce the germline sequence, and a read error may be involved. J is TRBJ2-1 and V is TRBV7-6, with 7 bases identical to TRBD2. The CDR3 loop spans 16 amino acids. Germline V CDR1 and CDR2: SGHVS, FNYEAQ. CDR3 sequence (DNA): TGTGCTAGCAGCCACACTAGCGCGAACCTCGGCAATGAGCAGTTCTTC. Translated, it gives CASSHTSANLGNEQFF.

This clonotype was counted ten times or more. This chain links TRBV7-8 with TRBJ1-2; no clear D gene. The ends were cut back, 5 bases at V and 0 bases at J, with 10 bases in the middle. This CDR3 has 14 amino acids. Germline values: CDR1 SGHVS, CDR2 FQNEAQ. CDR3 loop: CASSAGNPNYGYTF. In DNA, the CDR3 is TGTGCCAGCAGCGCCGGGAACCCTAACTATGGCTACACCTTC.

The genes are TRBV27 and TRBJ2-7, with 8 nucleotides matching TRBD1. The CDR3 is 14 amino acids. With 5 bases clipped from V and 3 bases from J, the junction kept 6 bases outside the gene matches. Germline values: CDR1 MNHEY, CDR2 SMNVEV (reference sequence). CDR3 in amino acids: CASSAGQGNYEQYV. The CDR3 nucleotides read TGTGCCAGCAGTGCCGGACAGGGAAACTACGAGCAGTACGTC.